The T cell receptor beta chain described here comes from a study of response to subunit inactivated influenza vaccine. Study conclusions and caveats: Authors suggested each seasonal influenza vaccination recruits few new T cells.

Germline-derived CDR1 and CDR2 are LGHNA and YSLEER. The CDR3 is 13 amino acids. After removal of 3 bases from V and 9 bases from J, the junction contained 4 bases not matched to a gene. This clonotype occurred a few times. Its antigen is not known. TCRdb re-analysed the RT-PCR reads in MiXCR, keeping a single row per CDR3 protein. The sample consists of approximately 530,000 distinct CDR3 sequences, approximately 7.1% of them appearing once. This clonotype originated in a man between 50 and 75 years old who received an inactivated influenza vaccine. Source: PBMCs from blood, taken around 25 months after vaccination. The chain combines TRBV4-3 with TRBJ2-1; 8 bases map to TRBD2. The CDR3 loop reads CASSHRGGFEQFF. In nucleotides, the CDR3 is TGCGCCAGCAGCCACCGCGGGGGGTTTGAGCAGTTCTTC.